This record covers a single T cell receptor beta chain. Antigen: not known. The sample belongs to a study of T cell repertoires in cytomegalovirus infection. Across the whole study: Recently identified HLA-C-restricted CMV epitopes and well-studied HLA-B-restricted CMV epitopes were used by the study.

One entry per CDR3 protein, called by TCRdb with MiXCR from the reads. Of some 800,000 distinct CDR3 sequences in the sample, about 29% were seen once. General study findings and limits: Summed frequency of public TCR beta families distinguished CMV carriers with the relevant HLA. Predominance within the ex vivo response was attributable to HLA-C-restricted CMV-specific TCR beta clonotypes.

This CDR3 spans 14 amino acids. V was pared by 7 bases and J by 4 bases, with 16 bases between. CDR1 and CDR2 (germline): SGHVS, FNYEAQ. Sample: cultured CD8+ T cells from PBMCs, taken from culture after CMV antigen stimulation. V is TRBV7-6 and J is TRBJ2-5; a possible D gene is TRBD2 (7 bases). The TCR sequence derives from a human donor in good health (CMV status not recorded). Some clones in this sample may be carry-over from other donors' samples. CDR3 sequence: CASIPRGGAETQYF. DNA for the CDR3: TGTGCCAGCATCCCTAGGGGGGGGGCAGAGACCCAGTACTTC.